The rows below give T cell receptor beta chains drawn from one sample of a study of PD-1 blockade in classical Hodgkin lymphoma. Clones were read by immunoSEQ multiplex PCR, and TCRdb kept only the in-frame ones, dropping some. The repertoire holds tens of thousands of clones, with just under 80% as singletons. This sample comprised peripheral blood mononuclear cells (PBMCs), obtained before the fourth cycle of nivolumab. These receptors originate from a human donor with classical Hodgkin lymphoma. CDR3s include the opening cysteine and the closing phenylalanine or tryptophan. D genes are given only for firm matches. A clone size is listed for some rows: how often the clone was seen (once, few, many), or a class if it is expanded.

j_call d_call v_call clone_size cdr3_nt cdr3_aa
TRBJ2-7 NA TRBV19 NA TGTGCCAGTAGCCCCACCCTTTCGCACGAGCAGTACTTC CASSPTLSHEQYF
TRBJ2-2 NA TRBV6-5 NA TGTGCCAGCAGTTATTTGACACCCAACACCGGGGAGCTGTTTTTT CASSYLTPNTGELFF
TRBJ2-3 NA TRBV6-1 few TGTGCCATTTTCGGACAGCTAGTCACAGATACGCAGTATTTT CAIFGQLVTDTQYF
TRBJ2-7 TRBD1 TRBV5-5 NA TGTGCCAGCAGCTTGGACAGGGGAAGGTACGAGCAGTACTTC CASSLDRGRYEQYF
TRBJ1-2 NA TRBV6-4 NA TGTGCCAGCAGTGACTCCCTCCTGGGGCTTTATGGCTACACCTTC CASSDSLLGLYGYTF
TRBJ2-5 TRBD2 TRBV7-2 NA TGTGCCAGCAGCTTAGGGACTAGCGGGAGCGGTCAAGAGACCCAGTACTTC CASSLGTSGSGQETQYF
TRBJ2-1 NA TRBV4-1 NA TGCGCCAGCAGCCAAGAAGTGGGGTTTGGACAGTACAATGAGCAGTTCTTC CASSQEVGFGQYNEQFF
TRBJ1-1 NA TRBV18 once TGTGCCAGCTCACCACCCAGGGCGGGGATGAACACTGAAGCTTTCTTT CASSPPRAGMNTEAFF
TRBJ2-1 NA TRBV11-2 NA TGTGCCAGCAGCTTAGATAGAATCATAGCAAATGAGCAGTTCTTC CASSLDRIIANEQFF
TRBJ2-7 NA TRBV5-1 NA TGCGCCAGCAGCTCCGAGGCCTACGAGCAGTACTTC CASSSEAYEQYF
TRBJ1-6 NA TRBV9 once TGTGCCAGCAGCCCCCGGGTGGATACCTATAATTCACCCCTCCACTTT CASSPRVDTYNSPLHF
TRBJ2-1 TRBD2 TRBV11-3 NA TGTGCCAGCAGCCCAGGGGGACTAGCGGGATGGTCATCCTACAATGAGCAGTTCTTC CASSPGGLAGWSSYNEQFF
TRBJ2-6 NA TRBV30 NA TGTGCCTGGAGTGTCCACAGGCCTAGCTCTGGGGCCAACGTCCTGACTTTC CAWSVHRPSSGANVLTF
TRBJ2-5 NA TRBV10-3 NA TGTGCCATCAGTGAGGCCGGCTCGGGGGCTTTCCAAGAGACCCAGTACTTC CAISEAGSGAFQETQYF
TRBJ2-5 NA TRBV5-4 once TGTGCCAGCAGGTATCAGGGGAGAGGGGAGACCCAGTACTTC CASRYQGRGETQYF
TRBJ2-7 NA TRBV6-5 NA TGTGCCAGCAGTTTGGACAGCTACGAGCAGTACTTC CASSLDSYEQYF
TRBJ2-5 NA TRBV7-2 few TGTGCCAGCAGCTTCGCTCGGCAAGAGACCCAGTACTTC CASSFARQETQYF
TRBJ2-1 NA TRBV5-1 NA TGCGCCAGCAGCTTGGCAGTCTACAATGAGCAGTTCTTC CASSLAVYNEQFF
TRBJ2-1 NA TRBV4-1 once TGCGCCAGCAGCCAGGGGACAATTTACAATGAGCAGTTCTTC CASSQGTIYNEQFF
TRBJ2-5 NA TRBV10-3 NA TGTGCCATCAGAGTGGCAACCCAAGAGACCCAGTACTTC CAIRVATQETQYF
TRBJ2-7 TRBD1 TRBV6-6 NA TGTGCCAGCAGCCCTCCCGGACAGGGGGCATTGTACGAGCAGTACTTC CASSPPGQGALYEQYF
TRBJ2-3 TRBD1 TRBV9 NA TGTGCCAGCAGCGCAGGACAGGGTAGCACTACGCAGTATTTT CASSAGQGSTTQYF
TRBJ2-7 NA TRBV11-2 NA TGTGCCAGCAGCTATACAGGATTTACCTACGAGCAGTACTTC CASSYTGFTYEQYF
TRBJ2-5 TRBD1 TRBV7-2 few TGTGCCAGCAGCCTCGACAGGGGGTCCCAGTACTTC CASSLDRGSQYF
TRBJ1-2 TRBD1 TRBV6-1 NA TGTGCCAGCAGTGAAGTCTGGGGACAGGGTGTTGATGGCTACACCTTC CASSEVWGQGVDGYTF
TRBJ2-5 NA TRBV11-2 few TGTGCCAGCAGCTTATCCGGGAGTAGCCAAGAGACCCAGTACTTC CASSLSGSSQETQYF
TRBJ2-7 TRBD2 TRBV7-2 NA TGTGCCAGCAGCTCCCCCGGATTACAGACTAGCGGGAATACCTACGAGCAGTACTTC CASSSPGLQTSGNTYEQYF
TRBJ1-2 TRBD1 TRBV5-1 NA TGCGCCAGCAGCTTGGGGCAGGGGGCTAACTATGGCTACACCTTC CASSLGQGANYGYTF
TRBJ2-3 NA TRBV2 NA TGTGCCAGCAGTGAAACCCCCAAATTGGAGGCAGATACGCAGTATTTT CASSETPKLEADTQYF
TRBJ1-1 NA TRBV5-1 NA TGCGCCAGCAGCTTGGCGGAAGTTATGAACACTGAAGCTTTCTTT CASSLAEVMNTEAFF
TRBJ1-4 NA TRBV18 once TGTGCCAGCTCACCACTCCAGGGAGCGGCTAATGAAAAACTGTTTTTT CASSPLQGAANEKLFF
TRBJ2-2 NA TRBV2 NA TGTGCCAGCAGGCCAATTCAGGGTACCGGGGAGCTGTTTTTT CASRPIQGTGELFF
TRBJ2-1 TRBD2 TRBV7-2 NA TGTGCCAGCAGCTACCCACTAGCGGGAGGCTACAATGAGCAGTTCTTC CASSYPLAGGYNEQFF
TRBJ2-5 NA TRBV5-1 NA TGCGCCAGCAGCTCGGGTCAGGAGACCCAGTACTTC CASSSGQETQYF
TRBJ2-3 NA TRBV6-6 NA TGTGCCAGCAGTTACCCGGACGGGACAGATACGCAGTATTTT CASSYPDGTDTQYF
TRBJ1-1 NA TRBV7-7 NA TGTGCTAGCAGCTTAGATCGGACGGAATTAAACATGAACACTGAAGCTTTCTTT CASSLDRTELNMNTEAFF
TRBJ2-7 NA TRBV6-5 NA TGTGCCAGCAGGGGGGGGCGAGCCTGGGCCTACGAGCAGTACTTC CASRGGRAWAYEQYF
TRBJ2-1 TRBD1 TRBV30 NA TGTGCCTGGAGTGATACGATATTTGGGATACAAGGACAGGGAACCTACAATGAGCAGTTCTTC CAWSDTIFGIQGQGTYNEQFF
TRBJ2-7 TRBD1 TRBV7-3 NA TGTGCCAGCAGCTTGGACAGGGCCTACGAGCAGTACTTC CASSLDRAYEQYF
TRBJ1-1 NA TRBV6-4 NA TGTGCCAGCAGTGACTCGGACCAGAGGGCTTTCTTT CASSDSDQRAFF
TRBJ2-7 TRBD1 TRBV30 NA TGTGCCTGGAGCCCGGGACAGTCCTACGAGCAGTACTTC CAWSPGQSYEQYF
TRBJ2-7 NA TRBV18 NA TGTGCCAGCTCACCCTCCGGGACGTACTCCTACGAGCAGTACTTC CASSPSGTYSYEQYF
TRBJ2-7 TRBD2 TRBV4-2 NA TGTGCCAGCAGCCAAGATGGGGCGGGAGGGTACGAGCAGTACTTC CASSQDGAGGYEQYF
TRBJ1-5 NA TRBV6-5 NA TGTGCCAGCAGTTACGTAGGTGGTCAGCCCCAGCATTTT CASSYVGGQPQHF
TRBJ2-3 TRBD2 TRBV7-8 NA TGTGCCAGCAGCTCCACTAGCGGGAGGGGGGATACGCAGTATTTT CASSSTSGRGDTQYF
TRBJ2-7 TRBD2 TRBV30 NA TGTGCCCGAACCAAAGCGGGAGGCTCCTACGAGCAGTACTTC CARTKAGGSYEQYF
TRBJ1-1 NA TRBV7-9 few TGTGCCAGCAGCCGCCCCCTCAACACTGAAGCTTTCTTT CASSRPLNTEAFF
TRBJ2-1 TRBD1 TRBV7-2 once TGTGCCAGCAGCTTAACGGACAGGGGCTCGAATGAGCAGTTCTTC CASSLTDRGSNEQFF
TRBJ2-7 TRBD1 TRBV27 few TGTGCCAGCAGTATGCGACAGGGGGTAAGCGAGCAGTACTTC CASSMRQGVSEQYF
TRBJ2-7 NA TRBV27 NA TGTGCCAGCAGTCCCTACACAGATAGCTCCTACGAGCAGTACTTC CASSPYTDSSYEQYF
TRBJ2-3 TRBD2 TRBV4-2 NA TGTGCCAGCAGCCAGGACCTAGCGGCCCTAAGCACAGATACGCAGTATTTT CASSQDLAALSTDTQYF
TRBJ1-1 TRBD1 TRBV14 once TGTGCCAGCAGCCATCCGACAGGGGCATTGAACACTGAAGCTTTCTTT CASSHPTGALNTEAFF
TRBJ1-2 NA TRBV10-3 NA TGTGCCATCTTCCGGGACGGAGACAACTATGGCTACACCTTC CAIFRDGDNYGYTF